This TCR beta chain was profiled in a study of cytomegalovirus exposure and HLA in healthy donors. Study-level points and caveats: The authors enumerated roughly 160 TCR beta chains as linked to cytomegalovirus.

Per the germline V gene, CDR1 is MRHNA and CDR2 is SNTAGT. CDR3 size: 13 residues. V was clipped by 2 bases and J by 1 base, with 3 bases between them. Clones were sequenced by immunoSEQ multiplex PCR, and TCRdb holds only the in-frame ones, with some missing. The sample consists of 150,000 to 200,000 clones, about 88% of them appearing once. To note about this clone: The target antigen is unknown.

The sequence came from a woman under 30 in good health and CMV-seronegative. V gene TRBV6-4 combines with J gene TRBJ1-5; D gene unclear. Sample: PBMCs. The CDR3 loop is CASSDGSNQPQHF. The CDR3 coding sequence is TGTGCCAGCAGTGACGGCAGCAATCAGCCCCAGCATTTT.